This T cell receptor (beta chain) was sequenced in a study of OX40 agonist ivuxolimab in advanced cancers. Data came from immunoSEQ multiplex PCR; TCRdb stores just in-frame clones and leaves some out. Here the sample spans roughly 50,000 clones, around 90% being singletons. Trimming shortened V by 5 bases and J by 8 bases, and 13 bases separated the two germline ends. Germline values: CDR1 ENHRY, CDR2 SYGVKD. The CDR3 covers 13 residues. This specimen consisted of CD4+ or CD8+ T cells sorted from blood, obtained in a trial of the OX40 agonist ivuxolimab. V is TRBV10-3 and J is TRBJ2-1; D gene uncertain. The receptor was derived from an adult with an advanced solid tumor such as melanoma, head and neck, liver or kidney cancer. The CDR3 DNA sequence: TGTGCCATCAGTATGAAGGGTTTTGATGAGCAGTTCTTC. Translation: CAISMKGFDEQFF.